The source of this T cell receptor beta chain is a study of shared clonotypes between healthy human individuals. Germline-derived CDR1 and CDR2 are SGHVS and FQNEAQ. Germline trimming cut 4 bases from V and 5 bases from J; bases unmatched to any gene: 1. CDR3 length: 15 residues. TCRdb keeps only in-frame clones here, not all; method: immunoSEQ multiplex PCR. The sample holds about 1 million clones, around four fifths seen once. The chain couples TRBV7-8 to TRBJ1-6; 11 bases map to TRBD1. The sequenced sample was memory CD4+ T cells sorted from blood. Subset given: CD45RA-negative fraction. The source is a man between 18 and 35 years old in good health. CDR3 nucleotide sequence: TGTGCCAGCAGCTGGGACAGGGGGAATAATTCACCCCTCCACTTT. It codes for CASSWDRGNNSPLHF.